These T cell receptor beta chains were read from a single sample in a study of CD8 T cells in ankylosing spondylitis. Via MiXCR, TCRdb re-called the 5' RACE reads, giving one row per CDR3 protein. The sample has under 400,000 distinct CDR3 sequences, around a tenth seen once. The sequencing sample was made of blood, either unsorted or a sorted T cell fraction (not recorded which). The receptors were gathered from a female donor with ankylosing spondylitis or in good health (not recorded which). Both conserved end residues are part of each CDR3. Each record gives: D gene, V gene, clone size, J gene, CDR3 length, CDR3 DNA, CDR3 protein. A D gene is named only where the DNA matches it firmly. Expanded clones are given a class, and other clones once, few, many or no size at all.

TRBD1	TRBV5-1	.	TRBJ1-1	15	TGCGCCAGCAGGCCGGGACAGGGGGCGGCCACTGAAGCTTTCTTT	CASRPGQGAATEAFF
TRBD1	TRBV20-1	many	TRBJ2-5	13	TGCAGTGCTTCCGGGACAGCAAAAGAGACCCAGTACTTC	CSASGTAKETQYF
TRBD2	TRBV12-3/TRBV12-4	.	TRBJ2-5	13	TGTGCCGGCAGCGGACTAGTGAGAGAGACCCAGTACTTC	CAGSGLVRETQYF
TRBD2	TRBV24-1	.	TRBJ2-2	18	TGTGCCACCAGTGATTCCGGGACTAGCGGGGGGGCCACCGGGGAGCTGTTTTTT	CATSDSGTSGGATGELFF
.	TRBV12-3/TRBV12-4	many	TRBJ1-6	15	TGTGCCAGCAGTTTAGCGGCTATCGATAATTCACCCCTCCACTTT	CASSLAAIDNSPLHF
.	TRBV28	many	TRBJ2-1	11	TGTGCCAGCAGCTCGGGCCTATGGAAGTTCTTC	CASSSGLWKFF
.	TRBV5-1	once	TRBJ1-1	14	TGCGCCAGCAGCTTGGCCGTGGGAAACACTGAAGCTTTCTTT	CASSLAVGNTEAFF
.	TRBV20-1	many	TRBJ2-1	16	TGCAGTGCTAGGGCCCTTGACAGCAATACCTACAATGAGCAGTTCTTC	CSARALDSNTYNEQFF
.	TRBV5-1	many	TRBJ2-2	14	TGCGCCAGCAGCATGGGACGATCCACCGGGGAGCTGTTTTTT	CASSMGRSTGELFF
TRBD1	TRBV2	many	TRBJ1-2	13	TGTGCCAGCAGTGTTGGGACAGAGTATGGCTACACCTTC	CASSVGTEYGYTF
.	TRBV11-2	few	TRBJ1-3	20	TGTGCCAGCAGCTTTATTCGCGCGGGGGGGACCGGGGGATCCGGAAACACCATATATTTT	CASSFIRAGGTGGSGNTIYF
TRBD1	TRBV12-3/TRBV12-4	.	TRBJ2-5	14	TGTGCCAGCAGTTTGGGCAGGGGGCAAGAGACCCAGTACTTC	CASSLGRGQETQYF
TRBD2	TRBV11-1	.	TRBJ2-1	18	TGTGCCAGCATTACTTGGGGGTCTAGCGGGAGAGGGTACAATGAGCAGTTCTTC	CASITWGSSGRGYNEQFF
.	TRBV18	.	TRBJ2-5	16	TGTGCCAGCTCACCAGCGGTCGGGAGAGTCGGCGAGACCCAGTACTTC	CASSPAVGRVGETQYF
.	TRBV27	.	TRBJ2-5	13	TGTGCCACTTCCTTCACTCTCGGCGAGACCCAGTACTTC	CATSFTLGETQYF
TRBD1	TRBV5-1	many	TRBJ2-2	16	TGCGCCAGCTACCACCCGGGACAGACGAACACCGGGGAGCTGTTTTTT	CASYHPGQTNTGELFF
TRBD2	TRBV3-1	.	TRBJ2-7	17	TGTGCCACCAGCCAGGCCGTAAGCGGGGGAGCACCCTACGAGCAGTACTTC	CATSQAVSGGAPYEQYF
TRBD2	TRBV5-5	.	TRBJ2-5	15	TGTGCCAGCAGCTTAGGACTAGCGGGGAGGGAGACCCAGTACTTC	CASSLGLAGRETQYF
.	TRBV3-1	few	TRBJ2-3	16	TGTGCCAGCAGCCAAATCGGAAGAGGCTGGACAGATACGCAGTATTTT	CASSQIGRGWTDTQYF
.	TRBV30	.	TRBJ1-5	14	TGTGCCTGGAGTGTACAGGGAGGCAATCAGCCCCAGCATTTT	CAWSVQGGNQPQHF
.	TRBV18	few	TRBJ2-7	14	TGTGCCAGCTCACACCGGGACTCCGCCTACGAGCAGTACTTC	CASSHRDSAYEQYF
.	TRBV6-2/TRBV6-3	few	TRBJ1-1	13	TGTGCCAGCAGTAAACTCTCAAACACTGAAGCTTTCTTT	CASSKLSNTEAFF
.	TRBV7-8	many	TRBJ2-1	14	TGTGCCAGCAGCTTACGGGCAGGTTACAATGAGCAGTTCTTC	CASSLRAGYNEQFF
.	TRBV7-2	.	TRBJ1-1	15	TGTGCCAGCAGCTCTCAACCGCGAAGGGACACTGAAGCTTTCTTT	CASSSQPRRDTEAFF
.	TRBV27	many	TRBJ1-6	16	TGTGCCAGCAGCCGAGGAGGCCCAGGGGATAATTCACCCCTCCACTTT	CASSRGGPGDNSPLHF
TRBD1	TRBV29-1	many	TRBJ1-5	13	TGCAGCGTTCTGACAGGGGGAAATCAGCCCCAGCATTTT	CSVLTGGNQPQHF
.	TRBV7-9	.	TRBJ2-4	16	TGTGCCAGCAGCTCACCAGAGGGAATAGCCAAAAACATTCAGTACTTC	CASSSPEGIAKNIQYF
.	TRBV20-1	many	TRBJ2-7	14	TGCAGTGCACAGGACCCGACCACTGCCTACGAGCAGTACTTC	CSAQDPTTAYEQYF
.	TRBV7-8	many	TRBJ2-5	12	TGTGCCAGCAGCTTAGGGGACCTCAGACAGTACTTC	CASSLGDLRQYF
.	TRBV6-2/TRBV6-3	many	TRBJ2-4	15	TGTGCCAGCAGTTCAGCCCTCTTAGCCAAAAACATTCAGTACTTC	CASSSALLAKNIQYF
.	TRBV12-3/TRBV12-4	many	TRBJ1-6	13	TGTGCCAGCAGTCTACAATCCAATTCACCCCTCCACTTT	CASSLQSNSPLHF
TRBD2	TRBV7-2	.	TRBJ2-7	14	TGTGCCAGCAGCTCTAGCGGGAGAAGCTACGAGCAGTACTTC	CASSSSGRSYEQYF
.	TRBV28	many	TRBJ1-2	14	TGTGCCAGCAGTTACCCGGGACGAAACTATGGCTACACCTTC	CASSYPGRNYGYTF
.	TRBV19	.	TRBJ2-1	16	TGTGCCAGTACTAAAGGGGGATTCCCCTCCTACAATGAGCAGTTCTTC	CASTKGGFPSYNEQFF
.	TRBV7-9	.	TRBJ2-6	16	TGTGCCAGCAGCTCTCTACAGGGATCTGGGGCCAACGTCCTGACTTTC	CASSSLQGSGANVLTF
.	TRBV5-6	many	TRBJ2-1	15	TGTGCCAGCAGTCCTCGTCGGGGAGGAGGGAATGAGCAGTTCTTC	CASSPRRGGGNEQFF
TRBD2	TRBV20-1	many	TRBJ2-7	15	TGCAGTGCCCATAGCGGGAGGGCCGCTTCCAACGAGCAGTACTTC	CSAHSGRAASNEQYF
.	TRBV5-1	many	TRBJ2-1	15	TGCGCCAGCAGCTTGGAGAATCTCTCCCCGGATGAGCAGTTCTTC	CASSLENLSPDEQFF
.	TRBV7-2	many	TRBJ2-2	16	TGTGCCAGCAGCTTAGTTAGACTACCGAACACCGGGGAGCTGTTTTTT	CASSLVRLPNTGELFF
.	TRBV5-1	many	TRBJ2-2	15	TGCGCCAGCAGCACCCGGACGATATACACCGGGGAGCTGTTTTTT	CASSTRTIYTGELFF
TRBD1	TRBV29-1	few	TRBJ1-2	13	TGCAGTTGTAGAGGGGGCGCTGACTATGGCTACACCTTC	CSCRGGADYGYTF
.	TRBV7-8	many	TRBJ1-1	14	TGTGCCAGCAGTTCGAGGGTCAGCGTCACTGAAGCTTTCTTT	CASSSRVSVTEAFF
TRBD1	TRBV4-3	.	TRBJ1-1	16	TGCGCCAGCAGCCAGGGGACAGGGGGCCTAGGAACTGAAGCTTTCTTT	CASSQGTGGLGTEAFF
.	TRBV5-1	.	TRBJ1-2	13	TGCGCCAGCAGCTTCTCAGTGGAGTATGGCTACACCTTC	CASSFSVEYGYTF
TRBD1	TRBV6-2/TRBV6-3	.	TRBJ2-1	16	TGTGCCAGCATTTTGACCCCGGGACAGGGGACCAATGAGCAGTTCTTC	CASILTPGQGTNEQFF
TRBD2	TRBV7-8	few	TRBJ2-3	15	TGTGCCAGCGAGGGGGTAGCGGGAAGGACAGATACGCAGTATTTT	CASEGVAGRTDTQYF
TRBD1	TRBV5-1	few	TRBJ1-1	13	TGCGCCAGCAGCCCGAGGGGGCCGGCTGAAGCTTTCTTT	CASSPRGPAEAFF
TRBD1	TRBV6-1	many	TRBJ1-5	17	TGTGCCAGCAGAAGGGATCTACAGGGGGCAGGGGATCAGCCCCAGCATTTT	CASRRDLQGAGDQPQHF
TRBD1	TRBV5-1	.	TRBJ2-1	15	TGCGCCAGCAGCTTGGAGGCAGGGGGCCGGGATGAGCAGTTCTTC	CASSLEAGGRDEQFF
.	TRBV7-9	.	TRBJ1-5	14	TGTGCCAGCAGCTCAGGGGATGGTAGTCAGCCCCAGCATTTT	CASSSGDGSQPQHF
.	TRBV20-1	many	TRBJ2-7	13	TGCAGTGCTAGAGTGGGGCCCTCCTACGAGCAGTACTTC	CSARVGPSYEQYF
TRBD2	TRBV5-1	few	TRBJ2-2	17	TGCGCCAGCAGCTTGGTAGGGTCTAGCGGGAACGCCGGGGAGCTGTTTTTT	CASSLVGSSGNAGELFF
.	TRBV5-1	few	TRBJ1-6	12	TGCGCCAGCAGCACGGATTATTCACCCCTCCACTTT	CASSTDYSPLHF
.	TRBV20-1	many	TRBJ1-2	18	TGCAGTGCTAGAGATCCGTTTGGGGTCCCCAGGCTTAACTATGGCTACACCTTC	CSARDPFGVPRLNYGYTF
.	TRBV19	.	TRBJ2-2	16	TGTGCCAGTAGTGCCAGACGACAGGTTAGGGCCGGGGAGCTGTTTTTT	CASSARRQVRAGELFF
TRBD1	TRBV5-1	many	TRBJ1-1	19	TGCGCCAGCAGCTCCAATGGCGGAGGGGGCCCGCTTGGGAACACTGAAGCTTTCTTT	CASSSNGGGGPLGNTEAFF
TRBD2	TRBV28	.	TRBJ2-1	16	TGTGCCAGCAGTCGCCCCAGCGGGAATGGTGCAGATGAGCAGTTCTTC	CASSRPSGNGADEQFF
.	TRBV7-9	.	TRBJ1-1	14	TGTGCCAGCAGCTTAGCCAGCAGGATCACTGAAGCTTTCTTT	CASSLASRITEAFF
.	TRBV18	.	TRBJ1-1	15	TGTGCCAGCTCACCAGGGACGATGGGGAACACTGAAGCTTTCTTT	CASSPGTMGNTEAFF